This TCR beta chain was captured by sequencing in a study of blood T cells in healthy people across ages. The CDR3 spans 15 residues. Looked up from germline, CDR1 is MNHEY and CDR2 is SVGAGI. Concerning this clonotype: Its antigen is still unknown. Relative to the germline gene, one junction end is altered; a read error may explain this.

A second 7 to 11 cycle PCR used barcoded and J-beta primers. MiXCR was run by TCRdb on the 5' RACE reads, yielding one entry per CDR3 protein. Counted here are about 1.8 million distinct CDR3 sequences, roughly 49% occurring once; the ten biggest clones make up 2% to 2.5%. General observations from the study: Age advanced and TCR beta diversity per million T cells fell, roughly linearly. There was no known CMV status for donors, so expanded clonotype changes were possibly confounded.

This chain uses TRBV6-5 with TRBJ2-7; 7 bases align to TRBD1. The receptor was derived from a woman aged 40 to 55 in good health. The sequenced sample was blood. The CDR3 DNA reads as TGTGCCAGCAGTTACTTCAAGGGGGCGGTCCACGAGCAGTGCTTC. Its translation: CASSYFKGAVHEQCF.